One sample yielded the 18 T cell receptor beta chains listed below, sequenced in a study of shared clonotypes between healthy human individuals. Measured with immunoSEQ multiplex PCR; TCRdb has only the in-frame clones, and not every one. Of around 2.1 million clones in the sample, 95% were seen once. Input material: naive CD4+ T cells sorted from blood. The subset: CD45RA+ positively selected. These receptors all come from a man aged 18-30 years in good health.

The chain combines TRBV10-2 with TRBJ1-1; D possibly corresponds to TRBD1 (5 bases). CDR3 length equals 14 residues. Trimming shortened V by 0 bases and J by 0 bases, and 5 bases separated the two germline ends. Germline values: CDR1 WSHSY, CDR2 SAAADI. The CDR3 DNA reads as TGCGCCAGCAGTGAGTCGGGGGTGAACACTGAAGCTTTCTTT. Translated: CASSESGVNTEAFF.

The chain uses TRBV19 and TRBJ1-2; D not certain. This CDR3 is built from 12 residues. Germline CDR1 is LNHDA and CDR2 is SQIVND (reference sequence). Trimming pared 6 bases from V and 4 bases from J, leaving 9 bases between. The CDR3 sequence is CASSPTFYGYTF. The CDR3 region has the DNA TGTGCCAGTAGCCCTACATTCTATGGCTACACCTTC.

This rearrangement joins TRBV9 to TRBJ1-3; D gene unclear. V was pared by 2 bases and J by 5 bases, with 23 bases between. Germline V gene lookup returns CDR1 SGDLS and CDR2 YYNGEE. The CDR3 spans 18 residues. CDR3 coding DNA: TGTGCCAGCAGCGTTGGCAGGCCTGGTGTGATGGAAAGAAACACCATATATTTT. This sequence encodes CASSVGRPGVMERNTIYF.

The chain links TRBV20-1 to TRBJ2-5; D gene unclear. Germline-derived CDR1 and CDR2 are DFQATT and SNEGSKA (reference sequence). V shed 6 bases and J shed 5 bases, with 7 bases lying between them. The CDR3 spans 10 residues. CDR3 bases: TGCAGTGCCCAGGATGAGACCCAGTACTTC. Translated: CSAQDETQYF.

J is TRBJ2-1 and V is TRBV9, with D unclear. V lost 4 bases, J lost 3 bases, and 17 bases lay in between. The CDR3 sequence is 16 residues long. From germline, CDR1 is SGDLS and CDR2 YYNGEE. CDR3 sequence: CASSSREDYHYNEQFF. CDR3 nucleotides: TGTGCCAGCAGCTCACGCGAGGATTACCACTACAATGAGCAGTTCTTC.

This chain uses TRBV29-1 with TRBJ1-1; D gene unclear. V was pared by 7 bases and J by 4 bases, with 10 bases between. This CDR3 spans 11 amino acids. CDR1 and CDR2 from the germline V gene are SQVTM and ANQGSEA. The CDR3 spells CSAWVGTEAFF. For the CDR3, the DNA is TGCAGCGCCTGGGTTGGCACTGAAGCTTTCTTT.

This rearrangement joins TRBV7-9 to TRBJ1-1; TRBD1 matches 9 bases. In germline, CDR1 is SEHNR, CDR2 FQNEAQ (reference sequence). V lost 3 bases and J lost 7; bases outside the gene matches: 6. The CDR3 totals 14 residues. The CDR3 DNA is TGTGCCAGCAGCTTCCCGGGACAGGGTATTGAAGCTTTCTTT. Amino acids: CASSFPGQGIEAFF.

The chain uses TRBV5-4 and TRBJ2-1; 11 nucleotides align to TRBD2. J was trimmed by 4 bases and V by 4 bases; bases with no gene match: 19. This CDR3 region has 20 residues. Germline CDR1 SGHNT, CDR2 YYREEE (reference sequence). CDR3 amino acids: CASSHGAVAGGPRVYNEQFF. The CDR3 DNA reads TGTGCCAGCAGCCATGGGGCGGTAGCGGGGGGGCCGCGGGTTTACAATGAGCAGTTCTTC.

The V gene is TRBV7-9, the J gene TRBJ2-3; D gene unclear. CDR1 is SEHNR, CDR2 FQNEAQ, per germline (reference sequence). The CDR3 consists of 16 residues. Trimming stripped 5 bases from V and 0 bases from J, with 15 bases between. The CDR3 loop is CASSLVITASTDTQYF. CDR3 nucleotides: TGTGCCAGCAGCCTAGTCATCACTGCCAGCACAGATACGCAGTATTTT.

This clone was detected once. Other DNA sequences in this sample translate to the same CDR3. The chain has TRBV18 and TRBJ2-7; 7 bases are a match to TRBD2. This CDR3 region has 13 residues. The ends lost 6 bases at V and 2 bases at J; junction bases unmatched: 4. CDR1 is KGHSH and CDR2 is LQKENI in the germline V gene. The CDR3 sequence: CASSASGTYEQYF. The CDR3 coding sequence is TGTGCCAGCTCCGCTAGCGGTACCTACGAGCAGTACTTC.

This chain uses TRBV6-1 with TRBJ1-4; no firm D call. The germline V gene has CDR1 MNHNS and CDR2 SASEGT. Trimming stripped 1 base from V and 3 bases from J, with 9 bases between. CDR3 length equals 15 residues. CDR3 sequence reads: CASSEVLGSNEKLFF. The CDR3 DNA reads TGTGCCAGCAGTGAAGTTTTGGGGTCTAATGAAAAACTGTTTTTT.

The rearrangement joins TRBV7-8 to TRBJ1-1; D is uncertain. Deletions cut 7 bases from V and 4 bases from J, with 25 bases between. Germline V CDR1 and CDR2: SGHVS, FQNEAQ. This CDR3 is built from 17 residues. CDR3 bases: TGTGCCAGCAAAATTTCCCCACTCGGGGTTTGGACCACTGAAGCTTTCTTT. As protein: CASKISPLGVWTTEAFF.

The chain couples TRBV7-2 to TRBJ2-5; D call uncertain. The V gene's germline CDR1 is SGHTA and CDR2 FQGNSA. V lost 8 bases, J lost 0 bases, and 13 bases lay in between. The CDR3 is made up of 14 amino acids. The CDR3 region is CASAYLPHQETQYF. For the CDR3, the DNA is TGTGCCAGCGCCTACCTACCACACCAAGAGACCCAGTACTTC.

This sequence joins TRBV11-2 and TRBJ1-2; D is unclear. The germline CDR1 and CDR2 sequences are SGHAT and FQNNGV. This CDR3 is 17 amino acids long. Trimming removed 0 bases from V and 1 base from J, with 15 bases in between. The CDR3 nucleotides are TGTGCCAGCAGCTTAGACCGGTTAGGGAGGTTTAACTATGGCTACACCTTC. Protein product: CASSLDRLGRFNYGYTF.

The chain carries TRBV2 and TRBJ2-3; 7 bases are a match to TRBD1. Germline CDR1 reads SNHLY; CDR2 reads FYNNEI. Losses at the gene ends were 5 bases for V and 2 bases for J; bases not matched to a gene: 7. The CDR3 spans 15 residues. The CDR3 loop is CASSPQQGLTDTQYF. The CDR3 coding sequence is TGTGCCAGCAGTCCGCAACAGGGGCTCACAGATACGCAGTATTTT.

This chain links TRBV7-6 with TRBJ1-5; D is ambiguous. This CDR3 region has 15 residues. V lost 6 bases and J 5 bases, leaving 17 bases between the germline ends. Per germline, CDR1 SGHVS and CDR2 FNYEAQ. The CDR3 loop reads CASSDGGGPYQPQHF. The CDR3 nucleotides are TGTGCCAGCAGTGACGGCGGCGGGCCATATCAGCCCCAGCATTTT.

This CDR3 is CASGKGLGRVTEAFF. The DNA of the CDR3 is TGTGCCAGTGGCAAGGGATTGGGGAGGGTCACTGAAGCTTTCTTT. The chain recombines TRBV19 with TRBJ1-1; D gene unclear. This CDR3 has 15 residues. From germline, CDR1 is LNHDA and CDR2 SQIVND (reference sequence). The V gene lost 8 bases and the J gene lost 4 bases, with 20 bases spanning the gap.

This chain uses TRBV11-2 with TRBJ2-3, with 10 bases identical to TRBD2. This CDR3 region has 16 residues. Germline V lookup: CDR1 SGHAT, CDR2 FQNNGV. After removal of 5 bases from V and 2 bases from J, the junction contained 7 bases not matched to a gene. CDR3 DNA sequence: TGTGCCAGCAGCCCCGTAGCGGGAGGACCCACAGATACGCAGTATTTT. Its protein is CASSPVAGGPTDTQYF. The full variable domain, rest sourced from reference TRBV11-2 and TRBJ2-3, is EAGVAQSPRYKIIEKRQSVAFWCNPISGHATLYWYQQILGQGPKLLIQFQNNGVVDDSQLPKDRFSAERLKGVDSTLKIQPAKLEDSAVYLCASSPVAGGPTDTQYFGPGTRLTVL.